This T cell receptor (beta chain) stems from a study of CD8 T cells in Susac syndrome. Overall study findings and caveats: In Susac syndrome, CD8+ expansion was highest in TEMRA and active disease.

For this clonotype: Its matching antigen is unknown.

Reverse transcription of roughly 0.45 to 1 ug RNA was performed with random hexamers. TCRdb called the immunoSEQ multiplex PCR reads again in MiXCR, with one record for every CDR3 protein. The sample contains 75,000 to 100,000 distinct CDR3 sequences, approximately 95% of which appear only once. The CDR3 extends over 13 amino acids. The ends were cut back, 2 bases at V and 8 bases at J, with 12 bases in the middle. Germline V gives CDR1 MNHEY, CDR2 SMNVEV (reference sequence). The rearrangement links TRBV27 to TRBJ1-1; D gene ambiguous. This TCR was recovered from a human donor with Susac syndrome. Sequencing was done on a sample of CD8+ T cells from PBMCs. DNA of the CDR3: TGTGCCAGCAGTTTAAGCCTTGGGATAGAAGCTTTCTTT. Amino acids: CASSLSLGIEAFF.